A selection of T cell receptor beta chains follows, all from one sample in a study of blood T cells in healthy people across ages. In TCRdb, the 5' RACE reads were re-called with MiXCR into one record per CDR3 protein. The sample contains over 600,000 distinct CDR3 sequences, about 45% of which appear only once. The sample was blood. These receptor sequences come from a man older than 75 in good health. Both conserved end residues are part of each CDR3. The order of the fields is D gene, J gene, V gene, clone size, CDR3 protein, CDR3 DNA. D genes are given only for firm matches. The size field is filled for only some rows; it gives once, few, many or a size class.

>TRBD2|TRBJ2-3|TRBV24-1|many
CATSVGDYRTDTQYF
TGTGCCACCAGTGTAGGGGACTACCGCACAGATACGCAGTATTTT
>.|TRBJ2-7|TRBV19|.
CASKTTGGAGEQYF
TGTGCCAGTAAAACGACAGGAGGGGCGGGAGAGCAGTACTTC
>.|TRBJ2-5|TRBV9|.
CASSGGGEWTQYF
TGTGCCAGCAGCGGCGGAGGGGAGTGGACCCAGTACTTC
>.|TRBJ2-4|TRBV15|.
CATSRGGIEWGAKNIQYF
TGTGCCACCAGCAGAGGAGGGATCGAGTGGGGAGCCAAAAACATTCAGTACTTC
>.|TRBJ1-2|TRBV20-1|once
CSAPWANYGYTF
TGCAGTGCTCCATGGGCCAACTATGGCTACACCTTC
>TRBD1|TRBJ1-4|TRBV29-1|.
CSVNRGIGEKLFF
TGCAGCGTCAACAGGGGAATCGGTGAAAAACTGTTTTTT
>.|TRBJ2-5|TRBV7-2|.
CASSLAREHNNEQYF
TGTGCCAGCAGCTTAGCGAGGGAGCATAATAATGAGCAGTACTTC
>.|TRBJ2-4|TRBV7-2|.
CASSTGASKNIQYF
TGTGCCAGCAGCACGGGGGCCAGCAAAAACATTCAGTACTTC
>.|TRBJ2-1|TRBV20-1|few
CSARDGGASGNNEQFF
TGCAGTGCTAGAGATGGGGGGGCTAGCGGTAACAATGAGCAGTTCTTC
>TRBD2|TRBJ2-1|TRBV7-2|many
CASSPRSGRAVNEQFF
TGTGCCAGCAGCCCACGTAGCGGGAGGGCCGTGAATGAGCAGTTCTTC
>.|TRBJ2-5|TRBV25-1|.
CASSLLHQETQYF
TGTGCCAGCAGCCTACTTCACCAAGAGACCCAGTACTTC
>TRBD1|TRBJ2-5|TRBV10-3|.
CAISESNSPGTAEETQYF
TGTGCCATCAGTGAGTCCAACTCCCCCGGGACAGCTGAAGAGACCCAGTACTTC
>.|TRBJ2-3|TRBV12-3/TRBV12-4|many
CASSPGLGQGDTQYF
TGTGCCAGCAGTCCAGGACTGGGGCAGGGAGATACGCAGTATTTT
>.|TRBJ2-3|TRBV20-1|.
CSAISHYTDTQYF
TGCAGTGCAATCTCACACTACACAGATACGCAGTATTTT
>TRBD2|TRBJ2-3|TRBV7-2|few
CASSLVSGRVAGVTDTQYF
TGTGCCAGCAGCTTAGTATCAGGGAGGGTTGCGGGAGTCACAGATACGCAGTATTTT
>.|TRBJ2-2|TRBV24-1|.
CATSDLPGRANTGELFF
TGTGCCACCAGTGATTTGCCCGGGAGAGCGAACACCGGGGAGCTGTTTTTT
>.|TRBJ2-3|TRBV5-1|.
CASSLAPRGGSDTQYF
TGCGCCAGCAGCTTGGCCCCCAGAGGGGGTTCAGATACGCAGTATTTT
>TRBD2|TRBJ2-5|TRBV30|few
CAWSVAGKETQYF
TGTGCCTGGAGTGTAGCGGGAAAAGAGACCCAGTACTTC
>.|TRBJ1-2|TRBV7-6|many
CASSVGPRYGYTF
TGTGCCAGCAGCGTAGGTCCTCGGTATGGCTACACCTTC
>.|TRBJ1-5|TRBV6-5|.
CASSRRDQPQHF
TGTGCCAGCAGCCGACGAGATCAGCCCCAGCATTTT
>.|TRBJ1-1|TRBV18|few
CASSPIGLKTEAFF
TGTGCCAGCTCGCCCATAGGGCTGAAGACTGAAGCTTTCTTT
>TRBD1|TRBJ2-3|TRBV27|.
CATSPPRDSSTDTQYF
TGTGCCACCTCTCCTCCCCGGGACAGTTCTACAGATACGCAGTATTTT
>.|TRBJ2-5|TRBV20-1|.
CSARDPVRTQETQYF
TGCAGTGCGAGGGACCCCGTGCGTACACAAGAGACCCAGTACTTC
>TRBD1|TRBJ1-2|TRBV29-1|.
CSVAWTGDSGYTF
TGCAGCGTTGCCTGGACAGGGGATTCAGGCTACACCTTC
>.|TRBJ1-1|TRBV6-2/TRBV6-3|.
CASSYSDRYMNTEAFF
TGTGCCAGCAGTTACTCGGACCGATACATGAACACTGAAGCTTTCTTT
>TRBD2|TRBJ2-3|TRBV7-2|.
CASSPLASRGDTQYF
TGTGCCAGCAGCCCACTAGCGTCAAGGGGAGATACGCAGTATTTT
>TRBD1|TRBJ1-1|TRBV14|few
CASSLHRQGDTEAFF
TGTGCCAGCAGCCTTCACCGACAGGGGGATACTGAAGCTTTCTTT
>TRBD2|TRBJ2-4|TRBV12-3/TRBV12-4|.
CASSLGGRDHVQYF
TGTGCCAGCAGTTTAGGTGGGAGGGACCACGTGCAGTACTTC